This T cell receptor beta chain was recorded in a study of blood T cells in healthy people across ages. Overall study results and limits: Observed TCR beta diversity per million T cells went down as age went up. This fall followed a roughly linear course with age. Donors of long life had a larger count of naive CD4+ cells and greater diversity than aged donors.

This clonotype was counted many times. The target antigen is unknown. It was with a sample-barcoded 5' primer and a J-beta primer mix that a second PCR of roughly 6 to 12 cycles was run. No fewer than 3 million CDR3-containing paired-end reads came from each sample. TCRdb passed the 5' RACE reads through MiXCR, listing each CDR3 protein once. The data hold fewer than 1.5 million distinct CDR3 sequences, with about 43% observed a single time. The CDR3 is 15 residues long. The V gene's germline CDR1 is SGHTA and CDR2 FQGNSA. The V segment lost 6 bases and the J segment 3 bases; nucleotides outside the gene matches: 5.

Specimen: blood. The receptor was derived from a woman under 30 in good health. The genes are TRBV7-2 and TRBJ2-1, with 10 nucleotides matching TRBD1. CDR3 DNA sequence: TGTGCCAGCAGTCCAGGGACAGGGGTCTACAATGAGCAGTTCTTC. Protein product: CASSPGTGVYNEQFF.